The clone carrying this T cell receptor (beta chain) is labeled as medium-sized. This record belongs to a study of blood T cell repertoires in COVID-19. Study details: Some COVID-19 samples were acute and others convalescent; all came from the United States, Italy and Spain.

Method: immunoSEQ multiplex PCR; TCRdb's copy keeps in-frame clones and lacks some. The sample carries about 300,000 clones, 80% to 95% recorded once. Resolution of symptoms, clearance, or two negative PCRs was present in recovered Cohort 3 donors. Germline V lookup: CDR1 MNHEY, CDR2 SVGEGT. Losses at the gene ends were 6 bases for V and 4 bases for J; bases not matched to a gene: 3. The CDR3 contains 13 residues. This sequence joins TRBV6-2 or TRBV6-3 and TRBJ2-1, with 7 bases lining up with TRBD2. Specimen: PBMCs or T cells enriched from blood (not recorded which). The TCR was taken from a woman in her 30s who had recovered from COVID-19. The CDR3 DNA follows: TGTGCCAGCAGCGGACTAGATTACAATGAGCAGTTCTTC. This codes for CASSGLDYNEQFF.